This T cell receptor beta chain was found in a study of cytomegalovirus exposure and HLA in healthy donors. Study details: It was reported in a later analysis that the same platform had been used for the roughly 130 validation repertoires as for the roughly 710 first-cohort repertoires. Study results and caveats: Under in vitro conditions, three CMV-associated chains were confirmed as specific for CMV antigens. Cytomegalovirus association was listed for approximately 160 TCR beta chains. It was reported that the classifier diagnosed cytomegalovirus status with high specificity and sensitivity in both the original and validation cohorts.

This clone was observed a few times. Its target is unknown. Trimming removed 5 bases from V and 4 bases from J, with 10 bases in between. Germline V CDR1 and CDR2: SGHRS, YFSETQ. The CDR3 runs 13 residues. The table came from immunoSEQ multiplex PCR; TCRdb's copy has only in-frame clones and leaves some out. The sample holds fewer than 200,000 clones; roughly 90% are singletons and the top ten take about 9.3%. The source of this sequence is a woman under 30 in good health and CMV-seropositive. The sample consisted of PBMCs. The chain is built from TRBV5-1 and TRBJ1-5; possible D gene TRBD1, 5 bases. The CDR3: CASSRQPNQPQHF. In DNA form, the CDR3 reads TGCGCCAGCAGTCGACAGCCTAATCAGCCCCAGCATTTT.